The entry that follows covers one TCR beta chain sequence. The antigen is unknown. Method: immunoSEQ multiplex PCR; TCRdb's copy keeps in-frame clones and lacks some. The repertoire includes some 150,000 clones, 70% to 90% of them detected once, and 3.3% sits in the top ten. The data are from a study of cytomegalovirus exposure and HLA in healthy donors. The CDR3 contains 11 residues. V lost 6 bases, J lost 2 bases, and 8 bases lay in between. Germline V CDR1 and CDR2: DFQATT, SNEGSKA (reference sequence). Findings of the study overall: The study listed approximately 170 cytomegalovirus-associated TCR beta chains. As was reported, the classifier diagnosed cytomegalovirus status with high specificity and sensitivity.

Sequencing was done on a sample of PBMCs. The rearrangement links TRBV20-1 to TRBJ2-7, with D uncertain. The receptor's source is a woman between 18 and 29 years old in good health and CMV-seropositive. The CDR3 protein is CSAPHTYEQYF. CDR3 coding DNA: TGCAGTGCCCCCCACACCTACGAGCAGTACTTC.